This TCR beta chain originates from a study of blood T cell repertoires in COVID-19 (TCRdb year 2020). Regarding the complete study: Collaborator samples came from the United States, Italy and Spain and covered acute and convalescent phases of COVID-19. The samples were drawn from the first 160 participants of the ongoing ImmuneRACE study and from 1,254 subjects provided by 6 global collaborators. The repertoires were made available in a free public database intended to serve as a resource for research on the immune response to SARS-CoV-2. The prospective study material was composed of cDNA or gDNA derived from T cells, B-cell-depleted T cells, or PBMCs. The dataset comprised deeply sampled blood TCRbeta repertoires from subjects exposed to, actively infected with, or recovered from COVID-19. Where HLA class I and class II types were available, the types were taken from metadata supplied by the sample provider, not from assay-based typing. Sample metadata almost always included a de-identified subject ID, COVID-19 status, age in years and sex. Here is what the overall study found, with its caveats: Clinical and demographic metadata were provided uncurated, with the amount varying by source and participant.

On this clone itself: Its antigen remains unidentified. No base quality values were provided; no much bigger clone lies one nucleotide off.

Samples from volunteer blood donors who had recovered from COVID-19 were contributed by a second Seattle source. Whole blood was collected in K2EDTA tubes by collaborating institutions according to the institutions' own protocols. For TCRbeta analysis, collaborator samples were shipped as frozen whole blood, as isolated PBMCs, or as DNA extracted from either sample type. Trimming at the junction amounts to 0 bases on V and 6 bases on J, and the germline ends lie 15 bases apart. CDR1 SGHAT and CDR2 FQNNGV are derived from the germline V gene. Inclusive of the bounding cysteine and phenylalanine, the CDR3 is 15 residues long. The only DNA kept is the CDR3, 45 bases in frame from the first base. TCRbeta CDR3 regions were amplified from genomic DNA using the immunoSEQ Assay, a bias-controlled multiplex PCR. In the authors' own workflow: The number of nucleated cells in each sample was estimated from the amplification of reference gene primers within the assay. To quantify the absolute abundance of each unique TCRbeta CDR3 rearrangement, sequence reads were collapsed and filtered. For each sample, productive Simpson clonality was calculated as the square root of Simpson's diversity index across productive rearrangements. TCRdb provides this immuneACCESS table in a form limited to in-frame rearrangements. Some clones are lacking; in checked studies, under half of them reflect an unresolved V gene, and why the rest are absent is not known. V, J and clone size are those of that table, while D and trimming were read from the DNA. Here the sample has 200,000 to 300,000 clones; 70% to 90% occur a single time. About 3.1% of the sample belongs to the ten largest clones.

The sample was peripheral blood. The sequence derives from a woman in her 30s who had recovered from COVID-19. The rearranged segments are TRBV11-2 and TRBJ2-7, with TRBD1 perhaps the D gene, on 5 matching bases. The base sequence is TGTGCCAGCAGCTTAGAGGCGGCGTTGGGGCCCGAGCAGTACTTC. Translated, it gives CASSLEAALGPEQYF.